The entry that follows covers one T cell receptor (beta chain) sequence. Its antigen is undetermined. These data originate in a study of cytomegalovirus exposure and HLA in healthy donors. V lost 7 bases to trimming and J lost 2 bases, with 11 bases between them. The CDR3 covers 13 residues. The germline CDR1 and CDR2 sequences are MNHNS and SASEGT. PCR involved 60 Vbeta and 13 Jbeta primers. Repertoires were generated with immunoSEQ multiplex PCR, while TCRdb's copy carries only in-frame clones and drops some. The table lists about 110,000 clones, under 90% of them singletons, with approximately 2.7% in the top ten. Findings and caveats of the study: Specificity for CMV antigens was confirmed in vitro for a few of the CMV-associated chains.

The sequenced sample was PBMCs. The chain employs TRBV6-1 and TRBJ1-1; TRBD1 is a possible D gene (6 bases). The sequence was collected from a woman younger than 35 in good health and CMV-seronegative. The CDR3: CASNRGTNTEAFF. The CDR3 bases are TGTGCCAGCAATAGGGGGACCAACACTGAAGCTTTCTTT.